This is a list of T cell receptor beta chains from one sample in a study of Graves' ophthalmopathy and Graves' hyperthyroidism. Via MiXCR, TCRdb re-called the multiplex PCR reads, giving one row per CDR3 protein. The sample has around 1.1 million distinct CDR3 sequences; approximately 35% are singletons. The sequencing input was peripheral blood or thyroid tissue (not recorded which). Every receptor here comes from an adult man with Graves' hyperthyroidism. Both conserved end residues are part of each CDR3. The D gene is left open where the match is weak. Rows give clone size only sometimes, using once, few, many, or a class for an expanded clone.

clone_size j_call d_call v_call cdr3_nt cdr3_aa
. TRBJ2-7 TRBD1 TRBV29-1 TGCAGCGTTGTCTCGGACAGGGGGAGTAGTGAGCAGTACTTC CSVVSDRGSSEQYF
many TRBJ2-7 TRBD2 TRBV7-2 TGTGCCAGCAGCTCCTTAGCGGGCCGATCCCACTTC CASSSLAGRSHF
many TRBJ1-5 . TRBV2 TGTGCCAGCACCGCATTGGCGCGTCCGGATCAGCCCCAGCATTTT CASTALARPDQPQHF
. TRBJ1-5 . TRBV30 TGTGCCTTTCAGTATAGCAATCAGCCCCAGCATTTT CAFQYSNQPQHF
many TRBJ2-5 TRBD1 TRBV7-6 TGTGCCAGCAGCGCAGCGGACAGGCGACAAGAGACCCAGTACTTC CASSAADRRQETQYF
. TRBJ2-7 TRBD1 TRBV10-3 TGTGCCATCAGCCCTACAGGGGATTACGAGCAGTACTTC CAISPTGDYEQYF
. TRBJ1-1 . TRBV7-9 TGTGCCAGCAGCAGCCGGGACGGGACAAGGAACACTGAAGCCTTCTTT CASSSRDGTRNTEAFF
many TRBJ1-6 . TRBV7-9 TGTGCCAGCAGCTTAGGAGAGACAGGCGCGATCTCACCCCTCCACTTT CASSLGETGAISPLHF
few TRBJ1-2 . TRBV2 TGTGCCAGCAGTTTAAGTCGCAGGCCAAACTATGGCTACACCTTC CASSLSRRPNYGYTF
. TRBJ2-7 TRBD2 TRBV7-9 TGTGCCAGCAGCTTATGGCTAGCGGGGAACCTCTCCTACGAGCAGTACTTC CASSLWLAGNLSYEQYF
many TRBJ1-1 . TRBV24-1 TGTGCCACCAGTAGCTCTCGGGGAGCTGAAGCTTTCTTT CATSSSRGAEAFF
. TRBJ1-5 . TRBV30 TGTGCCTGGAGTGTAGAGGGGGTGCAGCCCCAGCATTTT CAWSVEGVQPQHF
many TRBJ2-7 . TRBV10-2 TGCGCCAGCAGTGATCCAGGACGGCGAGCCTACGAGCAGTACTTC CASSDPGRRAYEQYF
many TRBJ2-5 . TRBV10-3 TGTGCCATCAGTGAGTCTCCGGGATCAGAGACCCAGTACTTC CAISESPGSETQYF
. TRBJ2-7 TRBD2 TRBV10-3 TGTGCCATCAGCGACTCAGGTAGCGGGGTCTACGAGCAGTACTTC CAISDSGSGVYEQYF
many TRBJ2-5 . TRBV19 TGTGCCAGTAGTATGGGGTGGTCCCAAGAGACCCAGTACTTC CASSMGWSQETQYF
. TRBJ2-5 TRBD2 TRBV12-3/TRBV12-4 TGTGCCAGCAGGGCGACTAGCGGGAGTACTGGGGGGGGAGAGACCCAGTACTTC CASRATSGSTGGGETQYF
many TRBJ1-2 . TRBV13 TGTGCCAGCAGGAGGGGGATGGCTAACTATGGCTACACCTTC CASRRGMANYGYTF
. TRBJ2-5 . TRBV19 TGTGCCAGCAGTTTCCTTTTGGGTAGAGTACAAGAGACCCAGTACTTC CASSFLLGRVQETQYF
. TRBJ2-5 TRBD1 TRBV12-3/TRBV12-4 TGTGCCAGCAGTTGGTGGACAGGGGGAGGGGAGACCCAGTACTTC CASSWWTGGGETQYF
. TRBJ2-6 TRBD2 TRBV5-1 TGCGCCAGCAGGGGGGGGACGGCCTCTGGGGCCAACGTCCTGACTTTC CASRGGTASGANVLTF
many TRBJ1-6 TRBD1 TRBV10-3 TGTGCCATCAGTGAGACAAACAGGGGTTATAATTCACCCCTCCACTTT CAISETNRGYNSPLHF
many TRBJ1-6 . TRBV25-1 TGTGCCAGCGTTCCGACAGCCTATAATTCACCCCTCCACTTT CASVPTAYNSPLHF
many TRBJ1-2 . TRBV10-3 TGTGCCATCAGTGGGGTTCGGGGCTACACCTTC CAISGVRGYTF
. TRBJ1-1 TRBD1 TRBV11-1 TGTGCCAGCAGCTCTCCACAGGGACAGGCGTTGAACACTGAAGCTTTCTTT CASSSPQGQALNTEAFF
many TRBJ1-3 . TRBV6-6 TGTGCCAGCACCCGGGTGGTTCCTGGAAACACCATATATTTT CASTRVVPGNTIYF
many TRBJ2-5 TRBD1 TRBV5-6 TGTGCCAGCAGCTCCGGGACAGGGGGACAAGAGACCCAGTACTTC CASSSGTGGQETQYF
many TRBJ1-4 TRBD1 TRBV12-3/TRBV12-4 TGTGCCAGCAGTTTAACAGGGGGCGGTGAAAAACTGTTTTTT CASSLTGGGEKLFF
few TRBJ2-5 TRBD1 TRBV28 TGTGCCAGCGGCACAGGGGGCGCGGAGACCCAGTACTTC CASGTGGAETQYF
few TRBJ1-2 TRBD1 TRBV4-1 TGCGCCAGCAGCCAATCCGGGACAGCGAGATATGGCTACACCTTC CASSQSGTARYGYTF
. TRBJ2-2 . TRBV29-1 TGCAGCGTGTTTTTAGGGGAGCTGTTTTTT CSVFLGELFF